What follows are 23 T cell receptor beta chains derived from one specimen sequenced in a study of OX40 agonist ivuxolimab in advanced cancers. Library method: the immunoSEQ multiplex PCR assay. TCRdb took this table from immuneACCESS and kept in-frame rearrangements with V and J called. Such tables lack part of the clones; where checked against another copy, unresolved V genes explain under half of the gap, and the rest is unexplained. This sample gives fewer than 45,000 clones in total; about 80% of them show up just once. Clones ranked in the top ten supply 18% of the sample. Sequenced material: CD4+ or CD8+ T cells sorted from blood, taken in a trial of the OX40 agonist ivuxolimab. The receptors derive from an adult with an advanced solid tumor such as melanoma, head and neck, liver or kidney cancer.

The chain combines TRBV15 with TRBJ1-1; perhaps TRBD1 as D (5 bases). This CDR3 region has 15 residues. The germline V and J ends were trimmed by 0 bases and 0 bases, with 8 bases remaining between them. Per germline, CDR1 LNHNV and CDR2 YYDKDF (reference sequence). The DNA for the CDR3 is TGTGCCACCAGCAGAGATAGGGGTTTGAACACTGAAGCTTTCTTT. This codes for CATSRDRGLNTEAFF.

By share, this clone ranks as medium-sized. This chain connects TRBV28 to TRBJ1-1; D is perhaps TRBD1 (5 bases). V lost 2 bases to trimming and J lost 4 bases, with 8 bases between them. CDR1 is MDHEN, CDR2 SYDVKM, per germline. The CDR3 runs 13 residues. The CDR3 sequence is CASSLPGGTEAFF. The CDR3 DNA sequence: TGTGCCAGCAGTTTACCCGGGGGCACTGAAGCTTTCTTT. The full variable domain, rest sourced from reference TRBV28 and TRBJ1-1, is DVKVTQSSRYLVKRTGEKVFLECVQDMDHENMFWYRQDPGLGLRLIYFSYDVKMKEKGDIPEGYSVSREKKERFSLILESASTNQTSMYLCASSLPGGTEAFFGQGTRLTVV.

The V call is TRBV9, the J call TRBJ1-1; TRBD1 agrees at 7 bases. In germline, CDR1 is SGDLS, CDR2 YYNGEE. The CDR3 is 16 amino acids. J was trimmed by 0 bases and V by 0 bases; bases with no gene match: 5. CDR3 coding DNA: TGTGCCAGCAGCGTAGAAGACAGGGCTATGAACACTGAAGCTTTCTTT. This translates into CASSVEDRAMNTEAFF.

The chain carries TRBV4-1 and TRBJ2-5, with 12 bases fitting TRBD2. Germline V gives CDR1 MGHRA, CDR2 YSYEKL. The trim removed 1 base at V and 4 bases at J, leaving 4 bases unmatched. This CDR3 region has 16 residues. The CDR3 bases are TGCGCCAGCAGCCAAGGGCTACTAGCGGGGGGAGAGACCCAGTACTTC. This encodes CASSQGLLAGGETQYF.

CDR3 DNA: TGTGCCAGCAGCTCAGGGATGTTTTTCTGGGGCGAGGACGGGAACTATGGCTACACCTTC. Translated: CASSSGMFFWGEDGNYGYTF. This chain connects TRBV11-3 to TRBJ1-2; TRBD1 might be the D (5 bases). The CDR3 runs 20 residues. The germline V and J ends were trimmed by 4 bases and 2 bases, with 29 bases remaining between them. Germline V gene sequence: CDR1 SGHNT, CDR2 YENEEA.

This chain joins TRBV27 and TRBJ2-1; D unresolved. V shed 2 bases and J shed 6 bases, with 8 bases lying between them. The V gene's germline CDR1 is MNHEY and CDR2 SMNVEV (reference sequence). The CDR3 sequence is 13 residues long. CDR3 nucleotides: TGTGCCAGCAGTTTAGGGTTGATCAATGAGCAGTTCTTC. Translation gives CASSLGLINEQFF.

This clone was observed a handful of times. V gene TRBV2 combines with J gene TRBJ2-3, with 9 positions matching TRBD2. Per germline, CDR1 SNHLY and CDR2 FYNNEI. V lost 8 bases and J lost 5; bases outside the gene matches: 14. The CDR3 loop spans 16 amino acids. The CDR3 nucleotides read TGTGCCAGCCGAACGGGACTAGCTCTTCTTTTAGATACGCAGTATTTT. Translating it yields CASRTGLALLLDTQYF.

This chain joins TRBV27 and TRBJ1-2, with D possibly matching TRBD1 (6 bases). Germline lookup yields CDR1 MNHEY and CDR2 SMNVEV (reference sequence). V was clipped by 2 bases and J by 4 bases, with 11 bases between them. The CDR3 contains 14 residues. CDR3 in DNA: TGTGCCAGCAGTTTAGCAGGGGCGACCTATGGCTACACCTTC. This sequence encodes CASSLAGATYGYTF.

CDR3 protein: CASSSLAGDYNEQFF. CDR3 nucleotide sequence: TGTGCCAGCAGCTCACTAGCGGGGGACTACAATGAGCAGTTCTTC. The rearrangement joins TRBV11-3 to TRBJ2-1; 11 nucleotides line up with TRBD2. Germline V gene data show CDR1 as SGHNT and CDR2 as YENEEA. V was clipped by 4 bases and J by 3 bases; unmatched bases: 2. CDR3 length: 15 residues. The full variable domain, with the rest looked up from reference TRBV11-3 and TRBJ2-1, is EAGVVQSPRYKIIEKKQPVAFWCNPISGHNTLYWYLQNLGQGPELLIRYENEEAVDDSQLPKDRFSAERLKGVDSTLKIQPAELGDSAVYLCASSSLAGDYNEQFFGPGTRLTVL.

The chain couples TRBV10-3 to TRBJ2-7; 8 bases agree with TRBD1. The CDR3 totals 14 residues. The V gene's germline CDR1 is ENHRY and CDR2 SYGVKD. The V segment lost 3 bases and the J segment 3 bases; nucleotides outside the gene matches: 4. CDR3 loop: CAISDIDRGYEQYF. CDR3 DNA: TGTGCCATCAGTGATATTGACAGGGGCTACGAGCAGTACTTC.

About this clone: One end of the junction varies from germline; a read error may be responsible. This CDR3 reads CASSEVVSPGLVF. The CDR3 DNA sequence: TGTGCCAGCAGTGAAGTCGTCTCCCCGGGTTTGGTCTTC. The rearrangement uses TRBV6-1 and TRBJ2-1; D gene uncertain. The CDR3 runs 13 residues. CDR1 and CDR2 (germline): MNHNS, SASEGT.

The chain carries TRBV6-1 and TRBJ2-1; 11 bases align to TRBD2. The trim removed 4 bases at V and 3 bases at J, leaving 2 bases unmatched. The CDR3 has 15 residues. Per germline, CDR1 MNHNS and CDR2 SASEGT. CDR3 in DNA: TGTGCCAGCAGTGGAGGACTAGCGGGCTACAATGAGCAGTTCTTC. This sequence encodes CASSGGLAGYNEQFF.

The CDR3 bases are TGTGCCAGCAAGAACGGGGGGGCCGGGGAGCTGTTTTTT. It codes for CASKNGGAGELFF. This chain links TRBV6-5 with TRBJ2-2; 8 bases align to TRBD2. The length of the CDR3 is 13 residues. CDR1 and CDR2 from the germline V gene are MNHEY and SVGAGI. V dropped 7 bases and J dropped 6; count of bases not matched to a gene: 4.

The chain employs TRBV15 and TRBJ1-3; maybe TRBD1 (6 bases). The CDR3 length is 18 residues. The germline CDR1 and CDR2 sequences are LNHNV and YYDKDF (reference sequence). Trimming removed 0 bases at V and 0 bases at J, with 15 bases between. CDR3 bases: TGTGCCACCAGCAGAGATCACGCGGGGGCTAACTCTGGAAACACCATATATTTT. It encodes CATSRDHAGANSGNTIYF.

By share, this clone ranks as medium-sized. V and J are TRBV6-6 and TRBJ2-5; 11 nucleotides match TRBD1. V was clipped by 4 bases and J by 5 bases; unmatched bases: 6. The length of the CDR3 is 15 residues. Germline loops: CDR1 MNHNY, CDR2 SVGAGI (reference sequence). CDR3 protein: CASSWTGGLDETQYF. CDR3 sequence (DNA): TGTGCCAGCAGTTGGACAGGGGGCTTGGATGAGACCCAGTACTTC.

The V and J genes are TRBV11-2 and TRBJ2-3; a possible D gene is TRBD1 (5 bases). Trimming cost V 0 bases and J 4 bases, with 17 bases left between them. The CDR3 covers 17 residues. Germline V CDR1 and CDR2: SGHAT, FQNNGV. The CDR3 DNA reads TGTGCCAGCAGCTTAGAACACTGGCAGGGCTGGGCAGATACGCAGTATTTT. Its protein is CASSLEHWQGWADTQYF.

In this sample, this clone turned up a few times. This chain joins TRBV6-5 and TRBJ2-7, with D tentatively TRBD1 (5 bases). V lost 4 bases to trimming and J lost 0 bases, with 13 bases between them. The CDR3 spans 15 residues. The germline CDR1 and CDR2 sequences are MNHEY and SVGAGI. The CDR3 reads CASSSWTPSSYEQYF. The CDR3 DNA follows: TGTGCCAGCAGTTCCTGGACACCGAGCTCCTACGAGCAGTACTTC.

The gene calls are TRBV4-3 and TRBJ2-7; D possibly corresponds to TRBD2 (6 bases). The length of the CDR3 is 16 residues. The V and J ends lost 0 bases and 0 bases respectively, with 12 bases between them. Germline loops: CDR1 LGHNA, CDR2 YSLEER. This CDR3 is CASSQDMGGFSYEQYF. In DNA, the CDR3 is TGCGCCAGCAGCCAAGATATGGGGGGTTTCTCCTACGAGCAGTACTTC.

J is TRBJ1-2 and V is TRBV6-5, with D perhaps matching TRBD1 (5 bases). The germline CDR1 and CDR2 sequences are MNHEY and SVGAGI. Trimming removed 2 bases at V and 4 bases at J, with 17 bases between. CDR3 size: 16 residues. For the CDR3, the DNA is TGTGCCAGCAGTTACGGGACCTCCGGGGGGACCTATGGCTACACCTTC. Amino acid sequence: CASSYGTSGGTYGYTF.

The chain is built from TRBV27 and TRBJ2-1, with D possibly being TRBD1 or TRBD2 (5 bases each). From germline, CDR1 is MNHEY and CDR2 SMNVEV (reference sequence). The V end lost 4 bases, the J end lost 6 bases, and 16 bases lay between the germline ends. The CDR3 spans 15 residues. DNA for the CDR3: TGTGCCAGCAGTTCACCGGGACCGCAGCTCAATGAGCAGTTCTTC. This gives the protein CASSSPGPQLNEQFF.

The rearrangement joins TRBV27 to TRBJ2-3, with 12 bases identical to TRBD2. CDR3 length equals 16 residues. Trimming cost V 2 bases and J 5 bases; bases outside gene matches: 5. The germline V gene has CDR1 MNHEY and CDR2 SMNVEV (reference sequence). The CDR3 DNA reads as TGTGCCAGCAGTTTACTAGCGGGGGGGCATGTAGATACGCAGTATTTT. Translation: CASSLLAGGHVDTQYF.

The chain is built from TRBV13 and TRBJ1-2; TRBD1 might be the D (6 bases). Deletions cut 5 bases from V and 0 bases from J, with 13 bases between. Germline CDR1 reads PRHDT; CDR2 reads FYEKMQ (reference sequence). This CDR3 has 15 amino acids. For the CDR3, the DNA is TGTGCCAGCAGCCAAGGACAGAACACTAACTATGGCTACACCTTC. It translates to CASSQGQNTNYGYTF.

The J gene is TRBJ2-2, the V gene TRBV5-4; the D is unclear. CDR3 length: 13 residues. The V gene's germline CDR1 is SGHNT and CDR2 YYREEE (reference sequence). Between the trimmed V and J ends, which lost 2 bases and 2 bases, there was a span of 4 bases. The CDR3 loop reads CASSFPNTGELFF. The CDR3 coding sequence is TGTGCCAGCAGCTTCCCAAACACCGGGGAGCTGTTTTTT.